The T cell receptor beta chain under discussion was sequenced for a study of T cell responses to AZD1222 COVID-19 vaccine. The study, taken as a whole, reports: Donors were mostly white British, more females; clonal diversity possibly underestimated. Spike-specific TCR repertoires showed rising breadth and depth after two AZD1222 doses. CD4 TCRs associated with vaccination spanned spike, dominating at 160-218 and 743-854.

For this clone: What it binds is unknown.

Only in-frame clones appear in the TCRdb table, and some are missing; sequencing was by immunoSEQ multiplex PCR. The table records approximately 61,000 clones, approximately 85% of them present only once. V dropped 5 bases and J dropped 2; count of bases not matched to a gene: 9. Germline CDR1 SNHLY, CDR2 FYNNEI. The CDR3 contains 16 residues. The sequences come from peripheral blood, collected 28 days after the second AZD1222 dose. V gene TRBV2 combines with J gene TRBJ2-7; 10 nucleotides line up with TRBD1. This clonotype was sampled from an adult who received the AZD1222 COVID-19 vaccine. The CDR3 DNA follows: TGTGCCAGCAGTTGGGGAGGGACAGGGGCACCCTACGAGCAGTACTTC. Its protein product is CASSWGGTGAPYEQYF.